The present TCR beta chain was sequenced within a study of human T cells and chemical hapten exposure. This clonotype was counted at least ten times. Time point given: patch test 2, 6 weeks after DPC sensitization. Treatment denoted: therapeutic diphenylcyclopropenone sensitization with weekly scalp DPC. TCRdb redid the calling of the RACE reads with MiXCR, one entry per CDR3 protein. The sample has some 80,000 distinct CDR3 sequences, 11% seen once. The source material was whole blood, sampled in connection with sensitization to the hapten diphenylcyclopropenone (DPC). The sequence was obtained from a man aged 18 to 30 with alopecia areata. Some clones in this sample may be carry-over from other donors' samples.

The CDR3 is CASSLVQNRDEAFF. CDR3 coding DNA: TGTGCCAGCAGCTTAGTCCAGAATCGGGATGAAGCTTTCTTT. This chain connects TRBV7-6 to TRBJ1-1; D call uncertain. This CDR3 is built from 14 residues. V was cut by 1 base and J by 7 bases, with 13 bases left in between. CDR1 is SGHVS and CDR2 is FNYEAQ in the germline V gene.